The following is a T cell receptor (beta chain) sequence with its context. The T cells that were sequenced for TCR beta were CD8+ and CD4+ cells from blood. This sample stems from a study of CD8 T cells in Susac syndrome. Random hexamers served to reverse transcribe roughly 0.45 to 1 ug RNA. Multiplex immunoSEQ PCR targeted 54 Vbeta and 13 Jbeta TCR beta segments. TCRdb reprocessed the immunoSEQ multiplex PCR reads with MiXCR, giving one entry per CDR3 protein. Of more than 65,000 distinct CDR3 sequences listed, 95% are singletons. This clonotype was sampled from a human donor in good health. The sample comprised CD8+ T cells from PBMCs.

CDR3: CSAQNVTRRNEQFF. The CDR3 DNA sequence: TGCAGCGCCCAAAACGTGACCCGGCGGAATGAGCAGTTCTTC. V and J are TRBV29-1 and TRBJ2-1; no firm D call. This CDR3 comprises 14 residues. Trimming stripped 7 bases from V and 7 bases from J, with 20 bases between. Germline-derived CDR1 and CDR2 are SQVTM and ANQGSEA.